This T cell receptor (beta chain) was sequenced in a study of cytomegalovirus exposure and HLA in healthy donors. The PCR was carried out with 60 Vbeta primers and 13 Jbeta primers. Method: immunoSEQ multiplex PCR; TCRdb's copy keeps in-frame clones and lacks some. The sample has about 160,000 clones; about 82% are singletons. Donors consisted of healthy bone marrow donors. The CDR3 covers 16 residues. V was clipped by 0 bases and J by 9 bases; unmatched bases: 9. The germline V gene has CDR1 SEHNR and CDR2 FQNEAQ (reference sequence). Specimen: PBMCs. The TCR comes from a woman aged 25 to 45 in good health and CMV-seropositive. The rearrangement links TRBV7-9 to TRBJ2-1; 9 bases map to TRBD2. Here the CDR3 DNA reads TGTGCCAGCAGCTTAGCGGTCGGCGGGGGGGCCCGTGAGCAGTTCTTC. It encodes CASSLAVGGGAREQFF.